This is a list of T cell receptor beta chains from one sample in a study of blood T cell repertoires in COVID-19. The method was immunoSEQ multiplex PCR; TCRdb's version includes in-frame clones alone and lacks a portion of them. The table shows tens of thousands of clones, with approximately 89% occurring only once. What was sequenced was peripheral blood. The receptors were gathered from a man aged 55 to 70 with acute or convalescent COVID-19. Each CDR3 is given with its conserved first and last residue. The D gene is left open where the match is weak. Not all rows give a size; the values are once, few, many and, for expanded clones, a class.

d_gene,v_gene,j_gene,abundance,CDR3aa,CDR3nt
TRBD1,TRBV11-2,TRBJ2-5,NA,CASSLARGHETQYF,TGTGCCAGCAGCTTAGCCAGGGGGCATGAGACCCAGTACTTC
NA,TRBV6-1,TRBJ2-3,NA,CASSEAVPQAPDTQYF,TGTGCCAGCAGTGAAGCCGTGCCCCAAGCCCCAGATACGCAGTATTTT
TRBD2,TRBV28,TRBJ2-7,NA,CASSLRGLAGPSSYEQYF,TGTGCCAGCAGTTTACGGGGACTAGCGGGGCCTAGCTCCTACGAGCAGTACTTC
TRBD2,TRBV18,TRBJ2-6,NA,CASSPGGAGANVLTF,TGTGCCAGCTCACCAGGGGGGGCTGGGGCCAACGTCCTGACTTTC
NA,TRBV5-1,TRBJ1-1,NA,CASSLGRGRDTEAFF,TGCGCCAGCAGCTTGGGTCGGGGAAGGGACACTGAAGCTTTCTTT
TRBD1,TRBV6-6,TRBJ1-2,NA,CASSKGQGAYTF,TGTGCCAGCAGTAAGGGACAGGGGGCCTACACCTTC
NA,TRBV3-1/TRBV3-2,TRBJ1-1,NA,CASSQGANSEAFF,TGTGCCAGCAGCCAGGGGGCGAATTCTGAAGCTTTCTTT
NA,TRBV19,TRBJ1-5,NA,CAPGGGNQPQHF,TGTGCCCCCGGGGGGGGCAATCAGCCCCAGCATTTT
NA,TRBV6-5,TRBJ2-3,NA,CASSYSRDTQYF,TGTGCCAGCAGTTACTCGAGAGATACGCAGTATTTT
NA,TRBV24-1,TRBJ2-3,NA,CAAGGRLSTDTQYF,TGTGCCGCCGGAGGACGTTTGAGCACAGATACGCAGTATTTT
TRBD1,TRBV10-3,TRBJ2-2,NA,CAISGLGTGSNTGELFF,TGTGCCATCAGTGGACTAGGGACAGGGTCTAACACCGGGGAGCTGTTTTTT
TRBD2,TRBV7-3,TRBJ2-3,NA,CASSQGLAGAGGTQYF,TGTGCCAGCAGCCAGGGACTAGCGGGTGCCGGGGGTACGCAGTATTTT
TRBD1,TRBV19,TRBJ2-7,NA,CASSGGQGYEQYF,TGTGCCAGTAGCGGGGGACAGGGCTACGAGCAGTACTTC
TRBD2,TRBV28,TRBJ2-3,NA,CASSPQGSGGLDTQYF,TGTGCCAGCAGTCCCCAGGGTAGCGGGGGCCTGGATACGCAGTATTTT
TRBD1,TRBV5-5,TRBJ1-4,NA,CASSGWGQNEKLFF,TGTGCCAGCAGCGGTTGGGGACAGAATGAAAAACTGTTTTTT
NA,TRBV9,TRBJ1-2,once,CASSPLSGELDGYTF,TGTGCCAGCAGCCCTTTATCTGGAGAGTTGGATGGCTACACCTTC
TRBD2,TRBV6-5,TRBJ2-5,NA,CASSYSGAGVLETQYF,TGTGCCAGCAGTTACTCGGGAGCGGGAGTTTTAGAGACCCAGTACTTC
NA,TRBV4-2,TRBJ2-5,NA,CASSQVRETQYF,TGTGCCAGCAGCCAAGTTCGAGAGACCCAGTACTTC
NA,TRBV9,TRBJ2-1,few,CASSALAGAENEQFF,TGTGCCAGCAGCGCCCTAGCAGGCGCCGAAAATGAGCAGTTCTTC
TRBD2,TRBV6-2/TRBV6-3,TRBJ2-7,NA,CASSPSPAGVGQYF,TGTGCCAGCAGTCCCAGCCCAGCGGGAGTGGGGCAGTACTTC
NA,TRBV7-2,TRBJ2-3,NA,CASSLIWTATDTQYF,TGTGCCAGCAGCCTGATATGGACAGCCACAGATACGCAGTATTTT
NA,TRBV11-3,TRBJ2-3,NA,CASSPGGATDTQYF,TGTGCCAGCAGCCCTGGAGGGGCCACAGATACGCAGTATTTT
NA,TRBV18,TRBJ1-1,NA,CASSPSTRSEAFF,TGTGCCAGCTCACCCTCCACACGCTCTGAAGCTTTCTTT
TRBD1,TRBV5-1,TRBJ1-1,NA,CASSNSPGQFMNTEAFF,TGCGCCAGCAGCAACTCTCCGGGACAGTTCATGAACACTGAAGCTTTCTTT